This TCR beta chain was identified during a study of human T cells and chemical hapten exposure. The overall study: Mostly female, the patients presented with alopecia areata, totalis or universalis.

The time point was: pre-sensitization, week 0. The treatment here: therapeutic diphenylcyclopropenone sensitization with weekly scalp DPC. Prior to application of each patch test, blood was drawn. There are 13 residues in the CDR3. Germline V gives CDR1 MNHEY, CDR2 SVGAGI. The V and J ends lost 0 bases and 4 bases respectively, with 6 bases between them. The study's library attached unique molecular identifiers to single cDNA molecules. MiXCR, run by TCRdb on the RACE reads, gives a single entry per CDR3 protein. The repertoire has approximately 260,000 distinct CDR3 sequences, around 7.3% of them found once; the top ten carry approximately 1.2%.

The chain has TRBV6-5 and TRBJ2-5, with D unresolved. This clonotype was obtained from a man younger than 35 with alopecia areata. Some clones in this sample may be carry-over from other donors' samples. Here the sequenced sample was whole blood, taken in connection with sensitization to the hapten diphenylcyclopropenone (DPC). The CDR3 sequence is CASSYSWAETQYF. The CDR3 region has the DNA TGTGCCAGCAGTTACTCGTGGGCAGAGACCCAGTACTTC.